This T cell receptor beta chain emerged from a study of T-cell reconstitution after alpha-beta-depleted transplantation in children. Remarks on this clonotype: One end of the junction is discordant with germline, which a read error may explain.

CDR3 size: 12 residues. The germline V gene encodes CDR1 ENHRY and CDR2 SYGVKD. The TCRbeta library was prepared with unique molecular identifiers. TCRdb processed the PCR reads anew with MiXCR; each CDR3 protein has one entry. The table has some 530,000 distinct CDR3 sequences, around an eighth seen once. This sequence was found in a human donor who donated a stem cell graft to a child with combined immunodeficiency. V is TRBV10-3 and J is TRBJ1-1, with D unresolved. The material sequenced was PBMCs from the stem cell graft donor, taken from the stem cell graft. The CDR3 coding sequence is TGTGCCTTCAGGCTAGAGAACACTGAAGCTTTCTTT. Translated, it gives CAFRLENTEAFF.